This T cell receptor (beta chain) was retrieved from a study of T cell responses to AZD1222 COVID-19 vaccine. About the research overall: Pooling was applied to second doses at about 4 or about 12 weeks.

CDR3 length: 15 residues. Germline assignment: CDR1 LGHDT and CDR2 YNNKEL (reference sequence). The V segment lost 2 bases and the J segment 6 bases; nucleotides outside the gene matches: 9. TCRdb's table, derived via immunoSEQ multiplex PCR, lists solely in-frame clones and lacks some. The sample lists 140,000 or so clones; approximately 92% were seen once. Points from the study as a whole: All repertoire sampling was performed exclusively after the peak T cell response. Nearly half of spike-specific TCRs reportedly go after variant regions that carry no mutations. Two AZD1222 administrations were followed by greater Spike-specific TCR breadth and depth.

With regard to this clone: The antigen is undetermined.

Source: peripheral blood, taken on day 0 of AZD1222 vaccination. The origin of this receptor is an adult in good health. This chain links TRBV3-1 (or the pseudogene TRBV3-2) with TRBJ2-7; 8 nucleotides align to TRBD1. CDR3 loop: CASSQTWTGSGEQYF. Written as DNA, the CDR3 is TGTGCCAGCAGCCAAACGTGGACAGGGTCGGGCGAGCAGTACTTC.